This T cell receptor beta chain was recorded in a study of T cell repertoires in cytomegalovirus infection. Notes on the study in general: What dominated the ex vivo response were HLA-C-restricted CMV-specific TCR beta clonotypes.

Using its own MiXCR run on the reads, TCRdb lists one record per CDR3 protein. The sample records some 800,000 distinct CDR3 sequences, about 30% being singletons. Of note for this clonotype: Its antigen is unidentified.

This CDR3 spans 16 amino acids. V was clipped by 9 bases and J by 3 bases; unmatched bases: 14. Germline CDR1 and CDR2: MNHEY and SVGEGT. The receptor was isolated from a human donor in good health (CMV status not recorded). Some clones in this sample may be carry-over from other donors' samples. This chain joins TRBV6-2 or TRBV6-3 and TRBJ2-1; 7 bases match TRBD2. Sequenced material: cultured CD8+ T cells from PBMCs, taken from culture after CMV antigen stimulation. CDR3 nucleotide sequence: TGTGCCAGTTCCTTAACCGGGACTACCCTCTACAATGAGCAGTTCTTC. Its translation is CASSLTGTTLYNEQFF.